This T cell receptor beta chain derives from a study of blood T cell repertoires in COVID-19. For the study at large: Samples came from the United States, Italy and Spain, spanning acute and convalescent COVID-19.

Here immunoSEQ multiplex PCR was the method, and the copy in TCRdb shows in-frame clones only, minus some. The table lists some 180,000 clones, 82% of them singletons. The CDR3 is made up of 11 amino acids. The ends were cut back, 6 bases at V and 5 bases at J, with 7 bases in the middle. CDR1 and CDR2 (germline): SNHLY, FYNNEI. Patients at the Seattle site were enrolled during active infection and followed longitudinally. Material for sequencing was peripheral blood. The chain joins TRBV2 to TRBJ1-2; D remains unclear. The receptor comes from a woman aged 55 to 70 with COVID-19, enrolled during active disease. This chain's CDR3 is CASRRIYGYTF. The CDR3 nucleotides are TGTGCCAGCAGGCGGATATATGGCTACACCTTC.